The following is a T cell receptor beta chain sequence with its context. What it binds is unknown. Per-sample yields of isolated PBMCs were at least 6 million. Total RNA extraction produced at least 5.5 micrograms (per sample) for the study. The data derive from a study of blood T cells in healthy people across ages. Study-wide results and limits: Observed TCR beta diversity showed a strong correlation with the percentage of naive T cells as measured by flow cytometry. Unknown CMV status may confound age-related changes in expanded clones.

Primers used in a second PCR of about 6 to 11 cycles were a sample-barcoded 5' primer and a J-beta primer mix. TCRdb re-called the 5' RACE reads through MiXCR, storing one row per CDR3 protein. This sample has 650,000 to 800,000 distinct CDR3 sequences, with under 45% found just once. Germline V gene lookup returns CDR1 SGHDN and CDR2 FVKESK. The ends lost 4 bases at V and 4 bases at J; junction bases unmatched: 8. CDR3 size: 15 residues. Specimen: blood. The V and J genes are TRBV14 and TRBJ2-3; 7 bases agree with TRBD1. This TCR derives from a man in his 60s in good health. CDR3: CASSRTGFEADTQYF. The CDR3 DNA reads TGTGCCAGCAGCCGGACAGGCTTCGAGGCAGATACGCAGTATTTT.